A single sample is the source of the 9 T cell receptor beta chains below, sequenced in a study of radiation and T cells in renal cell carcinoma. Treatment noted: treatment-naive control, cytoreductive nephrectomy. The assay was immunoSEQ multiplex PCR, and TCRdb's table has in-frame clones only and misses some. The table has around 16,000 clones, roughly 54% seen once. Sequencing was performed on tumor tissue, taken from a patient whose treatment was nephrectomy without radiotherapy. The receptors were gathered from a man in his fifties or sixties with renal cell carcinoma.

The V call is TRBV29-1, the J call TRBJ2-6; D perhaps matches TRBD1 (6 bases). This CDR3 contains 16 residues. The ends were cut back, 5 bases at V and 0 bases at J, with 14 bases in the middle. CDR1 is SQVTM, CDR2 ANQGSEA, per germline. CDR3 region: CSVKQGRSSGANVLTF. The DNA of the CDR3 is TGCAGCGTTAAACAGGGTCGGAGCTCTGGGGCCAACGTCCTGACTTTC.

The chain is built from TRBV10-3 and TRBJ2-7; the D is unclear. This CDR3 is built from 12 residues. Trimming took 6 bases from V and 0 from J, leaving 6 bases between them. The V gene's germline CDR1 is ENHRY and CDR2 SYGVKD. CDR3 sequence: CAISANSYEQYF. The CDR3 DNA is TGTGCCATCAGCGCGAACTCCTACGAGCAGTACTTC.

The chain is built from TRBV7-9 and TRBJ1-1; TRBD1 aligns across 7 bases. The V and J ends lost 5 bases and 1 base, in that order; junction bases with no gene match: 4. CDR3 length equals 14 residues. CDR1 is SEHNR and CDR2 is FQNEAQ in the germline V gene (reference sequence). In nucleotides, the CDR3 is TGTGCCAGCAGCCCCTGGACAGGGAACACTGAAGCTTTCTTT. It encodes CASSPWTGNTEAFF.

V is TRBV4-1 and J is TRBJ2-4, with D maybe TRBD2 (6 bases). V dropped 1 base and J dropped 6 bases, with 16 bases sitting between them. The CDR3 extends over 16 amino acids. Looked up from germline, CDR1 is MGHRA and CDR2 is YSYEKL. CDR3 residues: CASSQAPRGLSNIQYF. The CDR3 DNA follows: TGCGCCAGCAGCCAAGCACCCCGGGGACTTTCAAACATTCAGTACTTC.

This sequence joins TRBV6-1 and TRBJ2-7; the D gene is possibly TRBD2 (6 bases). CDR1 and CDR2 from the germline V gene are MNHNS and SASEGT. Trimming left V 3 bases short and J 0 bases short, with 6 bases between. The CDR3 runs to 13 residues. The CDR3 sequence: CASSEGGSYEQYF. The CDR3 DNA is TGTGCCAGCAGTGAGGGGGGCTCCTACGAGCAGTACTTC.

This clone is labeled as large. V gene TRBV5-6 combines with J gene TRBJ1-2; D is ambiguous. CDR3 size: 13 residues. V gave up 0 bases and J gave up 5 bases, with 8 bases separating them. In germline, CDR1 is SGHDT, CDR2 YYEEEE. The CDR3 here is CASSLEVDYGYTF. The CDR3 DNA follows: TGTGCCAGCAGCTTGGAGGTGGATTATGGCTACACCTTC. Drawing the rest from reference TRBV5-6 and TRBJ1-2, the complete variable domain is DAGVTQSPTHLIKTRGQQVTLRCSPKSGHDTVSWYQQALGQGPQFIFQYYEEEERQRGNFPDRFSGHQFPNYSSELNVNALLLGDSALYLCASSLEVDYGYTFGSGTRLTVV.

By frequency in the sample, this clone is medium-sized (0.01 to 0.1%). The chain has TRBV9 and TRBJ1-1, with a tentative D call TRBD1 (5 bases). CDR3 length equals 13 residues. V was pared by 4 bases and J by 4 bases, with 11 bases between. Germline CDR1 is SGDLS and CDR2 is YYNGEE. Here the CDR3 reads CASSTGRGTEAFF. For the CDR3, the DNA is TGTGCCAGCAGCACAGGACGGGGCACTGAAGCTTTCTTT.

In its sample, this clone was seen a few times. In DNA form, the CDR3 reads TGTGCCAGCTCACCACAGCCTCAAGCGAACACTGAAGCTTTCTTT. Translating gives CASSPQPQANTEAFF. The V and J genes are TRBV18 and TRBJ1-1; D gene uncertain. The germline V gene has CDR1 KGHSH and CDR2 LQKENI. The germline V and J ends were trimmed by 1 base and 1 base, with 10 bases remaining between them. The CDR3 length is 15 residues.

This chain connects TRBV6-5 to TRBJ1-3, with D possibly being TRBD1 (6 bases). The CDR3 is 15 residues long. Per the germline V gene, CDR1 is MNHEY and CDR2 is SVGAGI. The V gene lost 1 base and the J gene lost 4 bases, with 11 bases spanning the gap. The CDR3 reads CASSYYQGTGNTIYF. The CDR3 nucleotides are TGTGCCAGCAGTTACTATCAAGGGACAGGAAACACCATATATTTT.